One and the same sample provided the 27 T cell receptor beta chains below, sequenced in a study of blood T cell repertoires in COVID-19. Sequencing was performed with immunoSEQ multiplex PCR; in TCRdb, only in-frame clones are kept and a portion is missing. This sample has about 99,000 clones; roughly 89% occur once, and the top ten carry about a sixth. The specimen was peripheral blood. These receptors were obtained from a woman aged 80 or over in a cohort sampled during active COVID-19.

This clone appeared once. The chain is built from TRBV12-3 or TRBV12-4 and TRBJ1-3; D unclear. The CDR3 sequence is 12 residues long. V was shortened by 7 bases and J by 0 bases, with 4 bases between the two germline ends. The CDR3: CASTVSGNTIYF. CDR3 nucleotides: TGTGCCAGCACCGTCTCTGGAAACACCATATATTTT.

The V call is TRBV7-3, the J call TRBJ2-1, with 13 bases that match TRBD2. Losses at the gene ends were 2 bases for V and 8 bases for J; bases not matched to a gene: 3. This CDR3 region has 15 residues. From germline, CDR1 is SGHTA and CDR2 FQGTGA. The CDR3 here is CASSLGTSGADEQFF. The CDR3 nucleotides read TGTGCCAGCAGCTTAGGGACTAGCGGGGCGGATGAGCAGTTCTTC.

The CDR3 coding sequence is TGCGCCAGCAGCTTGGGGGGGAGCACAGGGACTGAAAAACTGTTTTTT. Protein sequence: CASSLGGSTGTEKLFF. The V gene is TRBV5-1, the J gene TRBJ1-4, with D possibly TRBD1 on 6 matching bases. This CDR3 spans 16 amino acids. V lost 0 bases to trimming and J lost 7 bases, with 16 bases between them. The germline gives CDR1 SGHRS, CDR2 YFSETQ.

The chain carries TRBV5-4 and TRBJ2-3; D gene uncertain. The length of the CDR3 is 17 residues. The germline V gene encodes CDR1 SGHNT and CDR2 YYREEE (reference sequence). The V end lost 1 base, the J end lost 5 bases, and 20 bases lay between the germline ends. The CDR3 nucleotides are TGTGCCAGCAGCTTGCCACCCCAGTCCCCAGGTGGAGATACGCAGTATTTT. As protein: CASSLPPQSPGGDTQYF.

The chain carries TRBV7-9 and TRBJ2-1; TRBD2 is a possible D gene (6 bases). The V end was cut by 5 bases, the J end by 9 bases, with 20 bases between. This CDR3 region has 15 residues. Germline CDR1 and CDR2: SEHNR and FQNEAQ (reference sequence). The CDR3 region has the DNA TGTGCCAGCAGCCGCGGTGAGTGGCGGGAATCTGAGCAGTTCTTC. It yields the protein CASSRGEWRESEQFF.

The chain uses TRBV24-1 and TRBJ2-5, with 8 bases aligning to TRBD2. The CDR3 spans 15 residues. V lost 6 bases to trimming and J lost 5 bases; unmatched junction nucleotides: 10. CDR1 KGHDR and CDR2 SFDVKD come from the germline V gene. The CDR3 loop is CATSNDRGGWETQYF. The CDR3 bases are TGTGCCACCAGTAATGACCGCGGGGGGTGGGAGACCCAGTACTTC.

This chain joins TRBV27 and TRBJ1-2, with 12 bases identical to TRBD1. The germline CDR1 and CDR2 sequences are MNHEY and SMNVEV (reference sequence). Germline trimming cut 4 bases from V and 8 bases from J; bases unmatched to any gene: 8. This CDR3 comprises 15 residues. The CDR3 region is CASSSRGQGAKGYTF. CDR3 nucleotides: TGTGCCAGCAGTTCCCGGGGACAGGGGGCGAAGGGCTACACCTTC.

There are a few counts of this clone. The V call is TRBV4-2, the J call TRBJ1-1; TRBD1 agrees at 8 bases. Unmatched junction bases numbered 11, after V lost 6 bases and J lost 5 bases. CDR1 and CDR2 (germline): LGHNA, YNFKEQ. The CDR3 sequence is 15 residues long. CDR3 bases: TGTGCCAGCAGGACTCATAAACAGGGGGGTACTGAAGCTTTCTTT. This sequence encodes CASRTHKQGGTEAFF.

The chain uses TRBV24-1 and TRBJ2-5, with TRBD2 matching 10 bases. The ends lost 4 bases at V and 5 bases at J; junction bases unmatched: 9. The length of the CDR3 is 16 residues. The germline CDR1 and CDR2 sequences are KGHDR and SFDVKD. The chain's CDR3 is CATSDSSGGARETQYF. CDR3 in DNA: TGTGCCACCAGTGACAGCAGCGGGGGGGCTCGGGAGACCCAGTACTTC.

This clone was observed a single time. The V gene is TRBV5-1, the J gene TRBJ2-1, with 8 bases that match TRBD2. V lost 4 bases, J lost 4 bases, and 4 bases stayed unmatched. The CDR3 consists of 14 residues. Germline CDR1 is SGHRS and CDR2 is YFSETQ. In DNA, the CDR3 is TGCGCCAGCAGCCAGGGACTAGTTTACAATGAGCAGTTCTTC. Its translation is CASSQGLVYNEQFF.

The chain is built from TRBV24-1 and TRBJ1-2, with D perhaps TRBD1 (6 bases). Germline V lookup: CDR1 KGHDR, CDR2 SFDVKD. CDR3 length: 15 amino acids. The V end was cut by 4 bases, the J end by 7 bases, with 18 bases between. CDR3 DNA sequence: TGTGCCACCAGTGACCCTACAGGGCTGGGCGGTGGCTACACCTTC. It yields the protein CATSDPTGLGGGYTF.

This chain uses TRBV14 with TRBJ2-5, with 8 bases that match TRBD2. The CDR3 is made up of 15 amino acids. Unmatched junction bases numbered 11, after V lost 1 base and J lost 10 bases. Per the germline V gene, CDR1 is SGHDN and CDR2 is FVKESK. The DNA for the CDR3 is TGTGCCAGCAGCCAAGTAGGAGCGGGGGAATGGATCCAGTACTTC. It specifies CASSQVGAGEWIQYF.

This chain joins TRBV5-1 and TRBJ2-3; 8 bases line up with TRBD1. The V gene's germline CDR1 is SGHRS and CDR2 YFSETQ. The junction had 9 bases not matched to a gene; V was cut back by 5 bases and J by 4 bases. There are 15 residues in the CDR3. For the CDR3, the DNA is TGCGCCAGCAGGACAGGGGCTGACGATCCAGATACGCAGTATTTT. Amino acids: CASRTGADDPDTQYF.

The rearrangement joins TRBV12-3 or TRBV12-4 to TRBJ1-2; D not resolved. Trimming stripped 3 bases from V and 8 bases from J, with 13 bases between. The CDR3 extends over 13 amino acids. The CDR3 nucleotides are TGTGCCAGCAGTTTGGCGGGCCAAGGGGGCTACACCTTC. It specifies CASSLAGQGGYTF.

This chain links TRBV5-1 with TRBJ1-2; possible D gene TRBD1, 6 bases. CDR3 length equals 15 residues. Trimming took off 6 bases at V and 6 bases at J, with 21 bases between the two ends. CDR1 SGHRS and CDR2 YFSETQ come from the germline V gene. This CDR3 reads CASNWGNQGKDGYTF. CDR3 bases: TGCGCCAGCAATTGGGGAAATCAGGGGAAGGATGGCTACACCTTC.

On this clone itself: Additional DNA sequences in this sample encode the identical CDR3. V gene TRBV3-1 (or the pseudogene TRBV3-2) combines with J gene TRBJ1-5, with D perhaps matching TRBD1 (5 bases). Germline CDR1 is LGHDT and CDR2 is YNNKEL (reference sequence). This CDR3 has 13 residues. V was clipped by 0 bases and J by 11 bases, with 11 bases between them. The CDR3 DNA is TGTGCCAGCAGCCAAGAGCTCAGGGCCTCCCAGCATTTT. Its translation is CASSQELRASQHF.

The rearrangement uses TRBV5-1 and TRBJ1-1, with no clear D. Trimming removed 1 base at V and 1 base at J, with 5 bases between. Germline-derived CDR1 and CDR2 are SGHRS and YFSETQ. This CDR3 spans 13 amino acids. CDR3 sequence (DNA): TGCGCCAGCAGCTTGACAACGAACACTGAAGCTTTCTTT. Its protein is CASSLTTNTEAFF.

The table lists this clone with a count of one. J is TRBJ2-1 and V is TRBV5-1; 11 bases fit TRBD2. CDR3 length: 15 amino acids. Germline CDR1 SGHRS, CDR2 YFSETQ. V lost 1 base, J lost 13 bases, and 10 bases stayed unmatched. CDR3 bases: TGCGCCAGCAGCTTGTCTTTAGCGGGAGGGCCGGGACAGTTCTTC. Translated, it gives CASSLSLAGGPGQFF.

This clone was seen only a few times. This sequence joins TRBV11-2 and TRBJ2-5; D may be TRBD2 (6 bases). Trimming pared 3 bases from V and 5 bases from J, leaving 10 bases between. CDR1 is SGHAT and CDR2 is FQNNGV in the germline V gene. CDR3 length: 13 residues. CDR3 residues: CASSFGDSETQYF. Here the CDR3 DNA reads TGTGCCAGCAGCTTTGGGGACTCGGAGACCCAGTACTTC.

The genes are TRBV11-1 and TRBJ2-1, with 9 bases that match TRBD1. The germline CDR1 and CDR2 sequences are SGHAT and FQDESV (reference sequence). Trimming removed 6 bases from V and 6 bases from J; junction bases left unmatched: 9. The CDR3 is made up of 15 amino acids. CDR3 bases: TGTGCCAGCAGGCTAGGGACAGGGAGAGGCAATGAGCAGTTCTTC. It codes for CASRLGTGRGNEQFF.

The rearrangement joins TRBV5-1 to TRBJ2-5, with 13 bases aligning to TRBD2. The CDR3 is 16 amino acids. The germline CDR1 and CDR2 sequences are SGHRS and YFSETQ. The J segment lost 5 bases and the V segment lost 4 bases, leaving 8 bases of the junction unmatched. CDR3: CASSKGLAGSQETQYF. The CDR3 coding sequence is TGCGCCAGCAGCAAGGGACTAGCGGGATCGCAGGAGACCCAGTACTTC.

The rearrangement joins TRBV5-4 to TRBJ2-3, with 9 positions matching TRBD2. CDR1 and CDR2 (germline): SGHNT, YYREEE (reference sequence). J was trimmed by 3 bases and V by 3 bases; bases with no gene match: 11. The CDR3 spans 17 residues. In DNA form, the CDR3 reads TGTGCCAGCAGCTCGACCCGGGGAGCGGGGGGAACAGATACGCAGTATTTT. This sequence encodes CASSSTRGAGGTDTQYF.

This clone appeared a single time. The chain employs TRBV6-4 and TRBJ2-3; tentative D call: TRBD1 (5 bases). CDR1 is MRHNA, CDR2 SNTAGT, per germline. The CDR3 contains 16 residues. Trimming removed 4 bases at V and 0 bases at J, with 14 bases between. The CDR3 coding sequence is TGTGCCAGCAGTGTGGATGGGGCGCCGAGCACAGATACGCAGTATTTT. Residues: CASSVDGAPSTDTQYF.

The chain combines TRBV28 with TRBJ2-5; no firm D call. The V gene's germline CDR1 is MDHEN and CDR2 SYDVKM. The CDR3 runs 15 residues. Trimming removed 4 bases at V and 2 bases at J, with 14 bases between. CDR3 region: CASSSLLELQETQYF. The CDR3 nucleotides are TGTGCCAGCAGTTCCCTTCTCGAGCTTCAAGAGACCCAGTACTTC.

V gene TRBV7-2 combines with J gene TRBJ1-2; possible D gene TRBD1, 6 bases. Trimming removed 3 bases from V and 4 bases from J, with 9 bases in between. CDR3 length equals 13 residues. Per the germline V gene, CDR1 is SGHTA and CDR2 is FQGNSA. The CDR3 DNA reads TGTGCCAGCAGCTTGGGAGGGGGCTATGGCTACACCTTC. It codes for CASSLGGGYGYTF.

The rearrangement joins TRBV28 to TRBJ1-5, with D hard to call. CDR1 and CDR2 (germline): MDHEN, SYDVKM. This CDR3 spans 16 amino acids. V was pared by 7 bases and J by 2 bases, with 18 bases between. The CDR3 nucleotides are TGTGCCAGCAAAGGGCCTAGCGTTCCAGGCAATCAGCCCCAGCATTTT. Its translation: CASKGPSVPGNQPQHF.

The chain recombines TRBV5-6 with TRBJ2-4; weak D call: TRBD1 (6 bases). In germline, CDR1 is SGHDT, CDR2 YYEEEE. V was trimmed by 0 bases and J by 0 bases, leaving 7 bases between them. The CDR3 is 15 amino acids. The CDR3, as DNA: TGTGCCAGCAGCTTGGGACAGGTAGCCAAAAACATTCAGTACTTC. It is translated as CASSLGQVAKNIQYF. The complete variable domain, with remaining parts taken from reference TRBV5-6 and TRBJ2-4, reads DAGVTQSPTHLIKTRGQQVTLRCSPKSGHDTVSWYQQALGQGPQFIFQYYEEEERQRGNFPDRFSGHQFPNYSSELNVNALLLGDSALYLCASSLGQVAKNIQYFGAGTRLSVL.